This TCR beta chain was identified during a study of cytomegalovirus exposure and HLA in healthy donors (dated by TCRdb to the late 2010s). With regard to the full study: An earlier analysis of about 530 of the donors reported around 280 Gb of sequence data and 100 million to 120 million unique TCR beta sequences obtained from approximately 180 million T cells. Among 300 to 450 genotyped donors of the cohort, an average of about 240,000 unique TCR beta nucleotide sequences were sequenced per donor, around a sixth of them non-productive. In a later genetic analysis, genome-wide SNP genotypes for about 65% of the roughly 700 donors were used, and that subset was treated as a discovery cohort. To predict cytomegalovirus infection status, the study brought together high-throughput TCR immunosequencing, statistical association of individual TCRs with disease status, and machine learning. The study aimed to test whether cataloging public T cell receptors could reveal signatures of past pathogen exposure. HLA typing included class I and class II loci at four-digit resolution. About five DR-DQ haplotypes were handled as single units for association and clustering, since linkage in the cohort was strong. Approximately 300 gigabases of sequencing data and around 85 million unique TCR sequences made up an early release that covered approximately 650 HLA-typed donors. In addition to the first cohort of approximately 670 subjects, a separate validation cohort of under 150 different subjects was used. The genetic ancestry cluster associated with self-reported Caucasian donors included 70% to 85% of the approximately 400 genotyped donors. All discovery cohort repertoires had been generated using a single sequencing platform. The number of typed donors differed by locus: about 620-630 for A, B, C, DRB1 and DQB1; 522 for DQA1; about 600 for DPA1; and some 470 for DPB1. Alongside the repertoire data, information on donor age, sex, ethnicity and CMV serostatus was compiled. Rather than using new phenotypic data, the later analysis identified candidate immune exposures from TCR beta sequences and from how often those sequences occurred across donors. Using immunosequencing, the study profiled T cell repertoires from fewer than 850 subjects and related those repertoires to cytomegalovirus serostatus. In a later analysis, previously published TCR beta repertoires from about 670 donors were re-analyzed and high-resolution HLA genotyping was added so that TCR occurrence patterns could be studied. To decide whether each TCR beta V gene segment behaved as functional or pseudogenic, an earlier analysis of 587 of the donors relied on high-throughput TCR beta sequencing.

What the authors observed across the whole study: A few of the identified cytomegalovirus-associated TCR beta chains were confirmed in vitro to be specific for cytomegalovirus antigens. HLA typing was unavailable for some donors at each locus, so association tests used only the typed subset. Compared with equally common non-associated chains, HLA-associated TCR beta chains in a later analysis were more clonally expanded and had lower generation probabilities. Fewer than 20 rarely observed V segments, including chromosome 9 orphons, were excluded from the earlier analysis of approximately 500 of the donors because counts were too low. The authors suggested that the approach could potentially be generalized to other disease states and immunological phenotypes. The classifier was reported to diagnose cytomegalovirus status with high specificity and sensitivity in both the original and validation cohorts. Presence/absence analyses assumed roughly uniform sequencing depth across donors, an assumption that may not hold. CMV serostatus was the only immune exposure information available for the cohort. Some IMGT-functional V segments, including TRBV6-2 and TRBV6-3, could not be told apart with the 87-base-pair reads, so those segments were excluded. Most TCR sequences were seen in very few donors, while some public TCRs were found in many individuals. According to a later analysis, most CMV-associated TCR beta chains appeared to be HLA-restricted, and the HLA associations seemed to be driven largely by CMV exposure. In an earlier analysis of around 600 of the donors, most TCR beta V segments were observed in productive rearrangements about 87% or about 30% of the time, broadly matching IMGT annotations. Correlated functional status among segregating V segments might be attributable to linkage disequilibrium, but an unknown experimental factor could not be ruled out. In a later genetic analysis, a missense DCLRE1C variant was associated with V-gene and J-gene trimming of TCR beta chains, and the association was replicated in an independent cohort. In a later analysis, several top co-occurrence clusters were reported to appear linked to parvovirus B19, influenza, CMV and Epstein-Barr virus. A later analysis associated about 16,000 TCR beta sequences with specific HLA alleles at a false discovery rate of 0.05. Assigning TCR associations to individual alleles was difficult when HLA alleles, especially DR and DQ, strongly co-occurred. According to a later analysis, TCR association rates differed among HLA loci, with DRB1 alleles showing the most associated TCRs and HLA-C alleles showing the fewest. A further reported finding was that TCR beta sequences accurately predicted the HLA-A and HLA-B alleles for most subjects in the first cohort. A later genetic analysis reported fewer N-insertions in productive TCRs among donors in an Asian-associated ancestry cluster than the roughly 690-donor mean. The cohort was sequenced for TCR beta chains only, and without alpha or paired-chain data the features that could be detected were limited. A group of highly shared sequence variants was considered likely to be a technical artifact of the sequencing pipeline. In the study, 150 to 200 TCR beta chains were listed as associated with cytomegalovirus.

Receptor libraries were prepared by the immunoSEQ multiplex PCR assay. The multiplex PCR relied on a mix of 60 forward primers for TCR Vbeta segments and 13 reverse primers for TCR Jbeta segments. The CDR3 region of rearranged TCR beta genes was amplified from genomic DNA by a multiplex PCR assay. The Illumina HiSeq System was used to sequence the amplified TCR beta libraries as 87-base-pair reads. From the authors' description of their analysis: Across the 500 to 700 repertoires, a later analysis counted 60 million to 90 million unique TCR beta chains, around 10 million of which were shared by at least two donors. To remove PCR and sequencing errors, raw reads were error-corrected and collapsed into unique sequences using a nearest-neighbor algorithm that merged closely related sequences. Alignment of CDR3 sequences to IMGT reference sequences was used to assign V, D and J gene segments. For a sequence to be retained, a match of at least six nucleotides to both a V gene segment and a J gene segment was required. A rearrangement counted as productive if the CDR3 had no stop codons and remained in frame with V and J, and every other rearrangement counted as non-productive. Following IMGT convention, CDR3 was defined as the stretch from the second conserved V-encoded cysteine up to the conserved J-encoded phenylalanine. Sequences without an unambiguous match to a single V gene segment were excluded from the earlier analysis of a few hundred of the donors. An earlier analysis of 500 to 700 of the donors classified V segments as functional when productive rearrangements were above 56.7% and as segregating when the standard deviation between donors was above 5%. A statistical classification framework was built to diagnose cytomegalovirus status from the catalog of TCR beta chain sequences. A later analysis assigned V and J genes by comparing TCR nucleotide sequences with IMGT/GENE-DB human TR gene sequences. In a later analysis, CDR3 sequences and most-parsimonious VDJ recombination scenarios were assigned using the TCRdist pipeline. A later analysis defined each TCR beta chain by its CDR3 amino acid sequence plus V-gene family, and excluded reads lacking a unique V-gene family. As a way to deal with suspected cross-contamination and a sequencing artifact, a later analysis dropped 450 to 700 nucleotide sequences that were highly shared and had low generation probability. In a later analysis, a clonal expansion index was calculated for each public chain from normalized within-repertoire ranks of inferred template counts. In a later analysis, generation probabilities were computed with a VDJ recombination model fitted to out-of-frame rearrangements, and the resulting probabilities were checked against IGoR. Hypergeometric tests were used in a later analysis to score TCR-TCR, TCR-HLA and TCR-CMV co-occurrence, with a repertoire-size bias correction applied to the TCR pairs. To estimate false discovery rates, a later analysis permuted the HLA or CMV assignments 20 times. In a later analysis, co-occurring TCRs were grouped using DBSCAN, and TCRdist sequence similarity was added for clustering within HLA-allele-positive subsets. Repertoires with fewer than 30,000 or more than 120,000 public chains were left out of co-occurrence clustering, as were about 5 repertoires with anomalous nucleotide sharing. Here the immuneACCESS table is served through TCRdb, limited to in-frame sequences with V and J called. Missing clones are a known gap in these copies; in checked studies unresolved V genes cover under half, and the rest lacks a known reason. V and J calls and clone size are copied from that table; D and trimming were computed from the DNA. This sample is represented by 250,000 to 350,000 clones; around 65% of them were singletons. The ten largest clones take up over 2% of the sample.

V lost 8 bases and J lost 5 bases; the stretch between them is 12 bases long. From the cysteine up to the phenylalanine, the CDR3 has a length of 12 residues. This entry keeps only the CDR3 DNA: 36 bases, framed from base 1. According to the germline V gene, CDR1 reads MNHNS and CDR2 reads SASEGT. In total, over 600 healthy bone marrow donors made up the cohort. At the time of sampling, every cohort member was nominally healthy, though immune exposures that went unrecorded were likely present. The donor was CMV seronegative and was included in the group of over 300 seronegative cohort members. Every donor gave a peripheral blood sample, and the peripheral blood mononuclear cells from that sample were used for TCR beta sequencing. The Qiagen DNeasy Blood Extraction Kit was used to extract genomic DNA from the blood cell samples. As for this clone: Its antigen remains undetermined. No base qualities exist here, and no much larger clone lies one base off it.

The chain is made from TRBV6-1 and TRBJ1-1; no D gene is confidently identified. The sequenced sample was PBMCs. The source of this sequence is a female donor in good health and CMV-seronegative. The sequenced DNA: TGTGCCAGCCTCAGAGGGAAGACTGAAGCTTTCTTT. This gives the protein CASLRGKTEAFF.